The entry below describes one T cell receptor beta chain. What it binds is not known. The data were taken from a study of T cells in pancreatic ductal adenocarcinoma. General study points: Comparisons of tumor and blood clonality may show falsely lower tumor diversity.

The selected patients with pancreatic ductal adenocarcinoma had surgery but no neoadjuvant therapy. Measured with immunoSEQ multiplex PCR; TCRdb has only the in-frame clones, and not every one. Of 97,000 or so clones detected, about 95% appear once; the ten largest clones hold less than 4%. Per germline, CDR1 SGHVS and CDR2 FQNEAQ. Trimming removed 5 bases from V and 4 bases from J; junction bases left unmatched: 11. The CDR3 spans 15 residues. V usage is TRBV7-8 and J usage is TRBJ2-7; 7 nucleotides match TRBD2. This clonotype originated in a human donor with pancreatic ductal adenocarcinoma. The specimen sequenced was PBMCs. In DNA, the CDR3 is TGTGCCAGCAGCCCCCGGGGCGAGCGGGAATACGAGCAGTACTTC. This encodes CASSPRGEREYEQYF.